The present T cell receptor beta chain was sequenced within a study of OX40 agonist ivuxolimab in advanced cancers. Looking at the study overall: From roughly 20 to 85 years was the age range, with a mean of about 56 years, and approximately 80% were male.

Looked up from germline, CDR1 is KGHSH and CDR2 is LQKENI. V trimming: 3 bases; J trimming: 6 bases; junction bases outside the gene matches: 2. This CDR3 is 13 amino acids long. Method: immunoSEQ multiplex PCR; TCRdb's copy keeps in-frame clones and lacks some. The sample holds around 89,000 clones; just over 90% are singletons and the top ten take roughly 0.64%. As for this clone: Its target is unknown.

Findings and limits, study-wide: Some nonresponders also had low normalized T-cell clonal expansion.

Here the sequenced sample was CD4+ or CD8+ T cells sorted from blood, taken in a trial of the OX40 agonist ivuxolimab. V is TRBV18 and J is TRBJ2-3; 8 bases match TRBD1. The sequence was obtained from an adult with an advanced solid tumor such as melanoma, head and neck, liver or kidney cancer. CDR3 protein: CASSPRTGDTQYF. The CDR3 DNA is TGTGCCAGCTCACCTCGGACAGGGGATACGCAGTATTTT.